The source of this T cell receptor beta chain is a study of cytomegalovirus exposure and HLA in healthy donors. Turning to this clone: Its antigen is unknown.

Findings and limits, study-wide: Across all donors, roughly uniform sequencing depth was an assumption of the presence/absence analyses. As confirmed in vitro, three CMV-associated chains were specific for CMV antigens.

The CDR3 is 14 amino acids. Germline CDR1 is SGHAT and CDR2 is FQNNGV. V lost 2 bases and J 6 bases, leaving 10 bases between the germline ends. The PCR was carried out with 60 Vbeta primers and 13 Jbeta primers. Generated by immunoSEQ multiplex PCR, the TCRdb table keeps only in-frame clones and is missing some. The data show about 160,000 clones, about 80% seen once. The receptor's source is a woman aged 45-65 years in good health and CMV-seronegative. Sequenced: PBMCs. The chain has TRBV11-2 and TRBJ2-2; D not certain. The CDR3 region has the DNA TGTGCCAGCAGCTTATTCGGTGTCCCCGGGGAGCTGTTTTTT. As protein: CASSLFGVPGELFF.